The present TCR beta chain was sequenced within a study of T cell repertoires in cytomegalovirus infection. Study context: Peptides in the study included HLA-C-restricted and HLA-B-restricted CMV epitopes. From public TCR beta signatures came an indication of both CMV infection and matching HLA type.

Whole-study results and caveats: HLA-C-restricted CMV-specific TCR beta clonotypes were dominant in the ex vivo response. The cumulative frequency of public TCR beta families distinguished individuals who carried CMV together with the relevant HLA.

In TCRdb, the reads were re-called with MiXCR into one record per CDR3 protein. Here the sample spans 450,000 to 650,000 distinct CDR3 sequences, about 39% being singletons. Germline values: CDR1 LGHDT, CDR2 YNNKEL (reference sequence). CDR3 length equals 17 residues. V lost 3 bases to trimming and J lost 2 bases; unmatched junction nucleotides: 10. Comments on this clonotype: No antigen is known for it.

The sequencing here drew on cultured PBMCs, taken from culture after CMV antigen stimulation. The rearrangement uses TRBV3-1 and TRBJ2-3, with 8 bases aligning to TRBD2. The TCR was taken from a human donor in good health (CMV status not recorded). Some clones in this sample may be carry-over from other donors' samples. Here the CDR3 reads CASSHQEGGGPTDTQYF. The DNA for the CDR3 is TGTGCCAGCAGCCACCAAGAGGGCGGGGGGCCCACAGATACGCAGTATTTT.